The 6 T cell receptor beta chains in this list originate from one sample, sequenced in a study of T cell changes during pregnancy in multiple sclerosis. Repertoires were generated with immunoSEQ multiplex PCR, while TCRdb's copy carries only in-frame clones and drops some. The sample records 40,000 or so clones, around nine tenths being singletons. The input for sequencing was CD8+ T cells from peripheral blood mononuclear cells, taken in the first trimester of pregnancy. These receptors all come from a female donor with multiple sclerosis, enrolled in a pregnancy study.

The V gene is TRBV7-9, the J gene TRBJ1-4; 9 bases line up with TRBD1. Germline-derived CDR1 and CDR2 are SEHNR and FQNEAQ (reference sequence). This CDR3 region has 18 residues. V was pared by 4 bases and J by 0 bases, with 9 bases of the junction left unmatched. The CDR3 sequence: CASSSGGGQGSTNEKLFF. The CDR3 DNA reads TGTGCCAGCAGCTCCGGCGGGGGACAGGGATCAACTAATGAAAAACTGTTTTTT.

Comment on this clone: The same CDR3 can be traced to other DNA sequences in this sample. The chain combines TRBV5-1 with TRBJ1-1; D gene ambiguous. The CDR3 covers 13 residues. With 0 bases removed from V and 0 bases from J, the gap between germline ends came to 3 bases. CDR1 SGHRS and CDR2 YFSETQ come from the germline V gene. The DNA of the CDR3 is TGCGCCAGCAGCTTGGCCGTGAACACTGAAGCTTTCTTT. Its protein is CASSLAVNTEAFF.

The V and J genes are TRBV4-3 and TRBJ2-2, with D perhaps TRBD1 (6 bases). Trimming removed 3 bases from V and 8 bases from J, with 16 bases in between. The CDR3 has 15 residues. Germline V gene data show CDR1 as LGHNA and CDR2 as YSLEER. DNA for the CDR3: TGCGCCAGCAGCCAGGGGGCGACAGATCTGGGGGAGCTGTTTTTT. Translation: CASSQGATDLGELFF.

The chain joins TRBV7-9 to TRBJ2-7, with 9 nucleotides matching TRBD1. Looked up from germline, CDR1 is SEHNR and CDR2 is FQNEAQ (reference sequence). The junction had 5 bases not matched to a gene; V was cut back by 4 bases and J by 1 base. This CDR3 spans 15 amino acids. This CDR3 is CASSYPDRGSYEQYF. CDR3 DNA sequence: TGTGCCAGCAGCTATCCCGACAGGGGGTCCTACGAGCAGTACTTC.

This chain connects TRBV4-3 to TRBJ2-3, with TRBD2 identical over 7 bases. The germline V gene has CDR1 LGHNA and CDR2 YSLEER. With V trimmed by 0 bases and J by 6 bases, 9 bases remained unmatched. The CDR3 consists of 16 residues. Here the CDR3 reads CASSQDPSGVADTQYF. The CDR3 DNA reads as TGCGCCAGCAGCCAAGATCCCAGCGGGGTTGCTGATACGCAGTATTTT.

Here the CDR3 DNA reads TGTGCCAGCAGTCTCACCCGACAGGGGGCGGGCAATGAGCAGTTCTTC. Translation: CASSLTRQGAGNEQFF. V and J are TRBV27 and TRBJ2-1, with TRBD1 matching over 10 bases. J lost 6 bases, V lost 5 bases, and 10 bases had no gene match. CDR3 size: 16 residues. CDR1 is MNHEY and CDR2 is SMNVEV in the germline V gene (reference sequence).